This T cell receptor (beta chain) was recovered during a study of T-cell memory formation after mild COVID-19. Overall study results and limits: CD4+ bias marked clones expanding day 15 to 37, unlike balanced contracting clones.

Trimming stripped 1 base from V and 3 bases from J, with 6 bases between. CDR1 and CDR2 (germline): LNHDA, SQIVND (reference sequence). This CDR3 is 13 amino acids long. In its sample, this clonotype was seen once. Its antigen is unidentified. TCRdb reprocessed the 5' RACE reads via MiXCR and lists one record per CDR3 protein. The sample has 250,000 to 300,000 distinct CDR3 sequences, around 15% seen once. The clonotype originates from a man younger than 30 who had mild COVID-19 (a few samples of this study predate the infection). Cell type and time point are not known. The J gene is TRBJ1-1, the V gene TRBV19, with unresolved D. The sequenced sample consisted of PBMCs or a T cell subset sorted from them (not recorded which). The CDR3 DNA follows: TGTGCCAGTAGTATAGGAGGGTACACTGAAGCTTTCTTT. Amino acids: CASSIGGYTEAFF.